One sample yielded the 2 T cell receptor beta chains listed below, sequenced in a study of blood T cell repertoires in COVID-19. Sequencing used immunoSEQ multiplex PCR; TCRdb keeps in-frame clones, though not all of them. This table holds almost 250,000 clones, about 82% found once. Sequencing was done on a sample of peripheral blood. Receptors originate from a woman of 80 years or more with COVID-19, enrolled during active disease.

The CDR3: CASSQQASGELFF. The CDR3 region has the DNA TGTGCCAGCAGCCAACAGGCGTCCGGGGAGCTGTTTTTT. This chain links TRBV3-1 (or the pseudogene TRBV3-2) with TRBJ2-2; D remains ambiguous. The CDR3 covers 13 residues. CDR1 is LGHDT, CDR2 YNNKEL, per germline (reference sequence). Trimming pared 2 bases from V and 6 bases from J, leaving 7 bases between.

The sample holds one count of this clone. The sample has other DNA sequences that encode this CDR3 too. The rearrangement links TRBV18 to TRBJ2-5, with 8 bases identical to TRBD1. After removal of 3 bases from V and 4 bases from J, the junction contained 1 base not matched to a gene. CDR1 is KGHSH, CDR2 LQKENI, per germline. The CDR3 spans 13 residues. The CDR3 loop is CASSPGQGETQYF. Written as DNA, the CDR3 is TGTGCCAGCTCACCCGGACAGGGAGAGACCCAGTACTTC. The whole variable domain, remainder taken from reference TRBV18 and TRBJ2-5, is NAGVMQNPRHLVRRRGQEARLRCSPMKGHSHVYWYRQLPEEGLKFMVYLQKENIIDESGMPKERFSAEFPKEGPSILRIQQVVRGDSAAYFCASSPGQGETQYFGPGTRLLVL.